This record looks at one T cell receptor (beta chain) sequence and its context. Based on its abundance in the sample, this clone is medium-sized (0.01 to 0.1%). Its binding antigen is unknown. The record has no base qualities; no much larger clone is one base away. Reading from cysteine to phenylalanine, the CDR3 counts 12 amino acids. Just CDR3 DNA is preserved here, 36 bases in frame from base 1. Based on the germline V gene, the CDR1 and CDR2 sequences are MRHNA and SNTAGT. V is trimmed back by 6 bases and J by 15 bases, and the junction contains 11 bases that no gene match accounts for. This entry is derived from a study of radiation and T cells in renal cell carcinoma (dated by TCRdb to 2020 to 2022). A note on the overall study: In total, approximately 55 samples, comprising 26 tumors and some 27 peripheral blood samples, were subjected to TCR beta sequencing. Across all 55 or so samples, 4,016,671 unique CDR3 nucleotide sequences, encoding around 2.4 million unique CDR3 amino acid sequences, were identified. Overall study outcomes, separate from this receptor: Higher TCR clonality was observed in irradiated tumors than in controls, with an average of around 54% of the repertoire accounted for by the top 100 clonotypes, compared with roughly 40% in nephrectomy-only tumors. Compared with control tumors, irradiated tumors had a greater number of dominant CDR3 motifs, and those motifs took up a bigger portion of the repertoire. Because the trial had a single-armed design, the trial could not examine how radiation dose or scheduling affected the TCR repertoire. Because no pretreatment tumor biopsies were available, whether clonotypes were present in the tumor at baseline could not be determined. Because only small tumor regions of approximately 0.91 g were available, intratumoral heterogeneity was not captured. In blood, the top tumor clonotypes increased from baseline to 2 weeks after radiation and then shrank by 4 weeks, which suggests a temporary expansion of tumor-resident clones.

The time point label of this sample denotes: tumor resected at nephrectomy. The sample's treatment or condition label, decoded: 15 Gy SBRT to primary tumor, nephrectomy 4 weeks later. The samples were obtained from a clinical trial, where primary renal cell carcinomas were treated with 15 Gy stereotactic body radiation therapy and then removed by nephrectomy 4 weeks afterward. Every patient had renal cell carcinoma of clear cell pathology. Tumor processing involved mechanical dissociation, digestion with collagenase/hyaluronidase at 37 degrees C, handling in gentleMACS C tubes, and storage in liquid nitrogen. The QIAamp DNA Blood Mini Kit (Qiagen) was used to prepare genomic DNA for TCR sequencing. The analyses included only samples that passed all quality control checks. TCR beta libraries were generated from genomic DNA with the immunoSEQ kit, following the manufacturer's recommendations. Library preparation used a first multiplex PCR with proprietary primers, then a second PCR adding unique barcodes, with bead cleanups after each round. A positive control reaction and a negative control reaction, both provided in the kit, were run with every batch of samples. The final libraries were assessed on an Agilent 4200 TapeStation D1000 ScreenTape, pooled by volume, and quantified by qPCR. An Illumina NextSeq500 fitted with a MidOutput 150-cycle cartridge performed the sequencing, running 156 Read1 cycles and 15 Index1 cycles with the kit's custom primers. The pooled library was loaded at about 1 pM, with a roughly 20% PhiX control spiked in. In the authors' own workflow: Vendor-processed data were analyzed in R, with a clonotype defined as all T cells sharing the same CDR3 nucleotide sequence. In the clone abundance analyses, frequencies in each sample were normalized to that sample's 10,000 most abundant clones. Public T cell clones, which averaged fewer than five per sample, were excluded before analysis. ImmunoMap was used for dominant motif analysis with the PAM10 matrix, a gap penalty of 30, and a homology threshold of 0.3, and any motif reaching a cumulative frequency of at least 0.01 was considered dominant. Tumor-enriched and baseline blood-enriched clonotypes were defined by at least a 32-fold difference in abundance between compartments. Tumor-blood repertoire similarity was measured with the Baroni-Urbani and Buser coefficient, and groups were compared using two-tailed Wilcoxon tests in R. The table comes from immuneACCESS by way of TCRdb, which keeps in-frame sequences with V and J called. Part of the clones is missing from these tables; in studies checked, under half for an unresolved V gene and the rest for unknown reasons. D and trimming were read from the DNA, whereas the V and J calls and clone size are those reported in that table. Within this sample are 16,000 or so clones, with 50% of them counted one time only. In total, the top ten clones hold around 38% of the sample.

The clonotype comes from a woman between 55 and 75 years old with renal cell carcinoma. This sequence uses TRBV6-4 and TRBJ2-4; the junction holds 7 bases that match TRBD2. The sequences come from tumor tissue, collected from a patient whose treatment included radiotherapy and nephrectomy. CDR3 sequence: CASSPIGLEGYF. The DNA is as follows: TGTGCCAGCAGCCCCATCGGACTAGAGGGGTACTTC.